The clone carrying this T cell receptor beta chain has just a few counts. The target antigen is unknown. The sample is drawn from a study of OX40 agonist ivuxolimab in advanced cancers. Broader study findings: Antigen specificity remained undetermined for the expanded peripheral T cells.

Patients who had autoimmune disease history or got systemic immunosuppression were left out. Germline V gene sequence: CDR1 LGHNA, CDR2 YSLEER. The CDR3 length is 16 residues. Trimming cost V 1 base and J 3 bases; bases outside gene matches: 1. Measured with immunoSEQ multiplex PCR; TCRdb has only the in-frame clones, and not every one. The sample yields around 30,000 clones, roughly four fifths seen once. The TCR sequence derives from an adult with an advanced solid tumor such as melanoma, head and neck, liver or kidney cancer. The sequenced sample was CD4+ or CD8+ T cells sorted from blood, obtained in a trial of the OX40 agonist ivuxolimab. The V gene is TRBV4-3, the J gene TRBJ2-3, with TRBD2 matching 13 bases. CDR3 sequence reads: CASSQVTSGRTDTQYF. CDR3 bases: TGCGCCAGCAGCCAAGTGACTAGCGGGAGGACAGATACGCAGTATTTT.